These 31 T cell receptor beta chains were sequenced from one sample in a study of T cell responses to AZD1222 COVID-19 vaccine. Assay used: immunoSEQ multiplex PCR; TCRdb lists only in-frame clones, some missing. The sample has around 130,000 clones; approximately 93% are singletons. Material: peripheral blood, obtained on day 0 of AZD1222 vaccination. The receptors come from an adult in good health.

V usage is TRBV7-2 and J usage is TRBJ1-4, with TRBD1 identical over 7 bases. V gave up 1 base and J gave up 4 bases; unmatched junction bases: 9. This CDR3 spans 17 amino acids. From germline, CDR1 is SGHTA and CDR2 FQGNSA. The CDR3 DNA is TGTGCCAGCAGCTTAGGGGCCTCGACAGGGTTTAATGAAAAACTGTTTTTT. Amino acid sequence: CASSLGASTGFNEKLFF.

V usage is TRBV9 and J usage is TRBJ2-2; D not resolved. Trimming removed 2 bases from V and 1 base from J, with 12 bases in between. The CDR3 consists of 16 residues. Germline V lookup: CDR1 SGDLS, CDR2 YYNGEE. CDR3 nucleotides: TGTGCCAGCAGCGTGAGGTTTGTCGAGAACACCGGGGAGCTGTTTTTT. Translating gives CASSVRFVENTGELFF.

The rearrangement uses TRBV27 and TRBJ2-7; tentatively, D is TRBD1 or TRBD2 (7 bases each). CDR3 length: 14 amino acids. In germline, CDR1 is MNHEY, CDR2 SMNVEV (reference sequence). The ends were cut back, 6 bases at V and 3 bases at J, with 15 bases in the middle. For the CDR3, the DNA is TGTGCCAGCAGCAGCAGGGGGGGGTACTACGAGCAGTACTTC. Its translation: CASSSRGGYYEQYF.

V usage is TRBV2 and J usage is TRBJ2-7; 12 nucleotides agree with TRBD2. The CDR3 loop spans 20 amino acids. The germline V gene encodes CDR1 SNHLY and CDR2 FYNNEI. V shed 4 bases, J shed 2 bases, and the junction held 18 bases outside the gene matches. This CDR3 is CASSVASGGAHSSNPYEQYF. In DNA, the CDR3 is TGTGCCAGCAGTGTGGCTAGCGGGGGGGCCCACTCCTCTAACCCCTACGAGCAGTACTTC.

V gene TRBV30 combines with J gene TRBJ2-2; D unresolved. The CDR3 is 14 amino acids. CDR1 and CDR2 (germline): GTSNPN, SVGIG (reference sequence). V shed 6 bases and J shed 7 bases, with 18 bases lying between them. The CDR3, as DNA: TGTGCCTGCCCGCGGTGGGATAAAGACGGGGAGCTGTTTTTT. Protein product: CACPRWDKDGELFF.

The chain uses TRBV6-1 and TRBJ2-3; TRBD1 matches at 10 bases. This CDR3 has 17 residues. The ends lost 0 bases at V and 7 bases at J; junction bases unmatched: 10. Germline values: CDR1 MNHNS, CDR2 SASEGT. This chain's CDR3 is CASSEAEGQGLVNTQYF. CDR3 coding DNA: TGTGCCAGCAGTGAAGCGGAGGGACAGGGGCTAGTGAATACGCAGTATTTT.

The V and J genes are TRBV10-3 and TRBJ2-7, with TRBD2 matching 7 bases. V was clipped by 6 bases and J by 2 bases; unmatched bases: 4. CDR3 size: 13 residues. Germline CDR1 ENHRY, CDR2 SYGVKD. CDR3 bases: TGTGCCATCAGGCTAGCGGAGACCTACGAGCAGTACTTC. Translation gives CAIRLAETYEQYF.

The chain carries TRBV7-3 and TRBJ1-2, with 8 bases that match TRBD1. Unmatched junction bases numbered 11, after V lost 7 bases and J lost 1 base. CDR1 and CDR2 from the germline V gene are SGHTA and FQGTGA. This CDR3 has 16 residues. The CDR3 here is CASNSGAGGSNYGYTF. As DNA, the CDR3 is TGTGCCAGCAACTCCGGAGCAGGGGGCAGTAACTATGGCTACACCTTC.

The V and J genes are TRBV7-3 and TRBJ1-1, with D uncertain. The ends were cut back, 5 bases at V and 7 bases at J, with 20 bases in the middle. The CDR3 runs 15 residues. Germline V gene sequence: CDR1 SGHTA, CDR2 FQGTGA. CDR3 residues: CASSRIVGSKDEAFF. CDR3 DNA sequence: TGTGCCAGCAGCCGAATTGTGGGGTCTAAGGATGAAGCTTTCTTT. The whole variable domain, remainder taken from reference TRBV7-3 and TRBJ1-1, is GAGVSQTPSNKVTEKGKYVELRCDPISGHTALYWYRQSLGQGPEFLIYFQGTGAADDSGLPNDRFFAVRPEGSVSTLKIQRTERGDSAVYLCASSRIVGSKDEAFFGQGTRLTVV.

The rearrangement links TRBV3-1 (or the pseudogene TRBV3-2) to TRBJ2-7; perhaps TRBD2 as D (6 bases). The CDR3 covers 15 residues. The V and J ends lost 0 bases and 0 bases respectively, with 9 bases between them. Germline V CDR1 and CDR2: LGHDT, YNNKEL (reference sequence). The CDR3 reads CASSQDVGGSYEQYF. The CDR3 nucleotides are TGTGCCAGCAGCCAAGATGTGGGGGGCTCCTACGAGCAGTACTTC.

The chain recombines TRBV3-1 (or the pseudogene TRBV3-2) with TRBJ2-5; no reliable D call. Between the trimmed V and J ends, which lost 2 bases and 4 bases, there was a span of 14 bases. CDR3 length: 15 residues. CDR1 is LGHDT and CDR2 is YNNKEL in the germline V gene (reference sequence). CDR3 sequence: CASSQRFASVETQYF. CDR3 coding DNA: TGTGCCAGCAGCCAAAGGTTTGCGTCGGTAGAGACCCAGTACTTC.

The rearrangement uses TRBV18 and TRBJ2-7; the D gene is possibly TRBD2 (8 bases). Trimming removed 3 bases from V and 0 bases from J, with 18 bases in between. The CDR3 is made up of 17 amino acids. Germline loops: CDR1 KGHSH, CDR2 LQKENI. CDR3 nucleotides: TGTGCCAGCTCACCGAAGCGGGGGACAGCGTTCTCCTACGAGCAGTACTTC. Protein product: CASSPKRGTAFSYEQYF.

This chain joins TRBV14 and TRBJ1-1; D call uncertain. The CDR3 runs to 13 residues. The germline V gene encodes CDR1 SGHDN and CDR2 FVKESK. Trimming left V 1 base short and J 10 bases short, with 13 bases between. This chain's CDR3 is CASSQGWNLGAFF. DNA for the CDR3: TGTGCCAGCAGCCAAGGTTGGAACCTAGGAGCTTTCTTT.

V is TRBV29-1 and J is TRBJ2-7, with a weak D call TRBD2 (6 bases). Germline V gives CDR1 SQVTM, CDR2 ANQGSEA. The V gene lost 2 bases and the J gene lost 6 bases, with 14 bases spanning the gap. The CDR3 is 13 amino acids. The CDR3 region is CSVERDSPLEQYF. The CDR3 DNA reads TGCAGCGTTGAACGGGACTCTCCCCTCGAGCAGTACTTC.

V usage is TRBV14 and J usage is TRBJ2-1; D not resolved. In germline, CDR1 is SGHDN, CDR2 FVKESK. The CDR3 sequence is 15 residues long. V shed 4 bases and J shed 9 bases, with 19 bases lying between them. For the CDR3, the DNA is TGTGCCAGCAGCCCCCTCAACCCGGTTTTGGGTGAGCAGTTCTTC. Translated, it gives CASSPLNPVLGEQFF.

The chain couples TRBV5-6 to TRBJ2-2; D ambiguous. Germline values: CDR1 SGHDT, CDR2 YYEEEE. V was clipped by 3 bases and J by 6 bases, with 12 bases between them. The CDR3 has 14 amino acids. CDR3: CASSSLTWAGELFF. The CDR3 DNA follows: TGTGCCAGCAGCTCTCTGACCTGGGCCGGGGAGCTGTTTTTT. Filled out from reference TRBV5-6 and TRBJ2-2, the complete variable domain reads DAGVTQSPTHLIKTRGQQVTLRCSPKSGHDTVSWYQQALGQGPQFIFQYYEEEERQRGNFPDRFSGHQFPNYSSELNVNALLLGDSALYLCASSSLTWAGELFFGEGSRLTVL.

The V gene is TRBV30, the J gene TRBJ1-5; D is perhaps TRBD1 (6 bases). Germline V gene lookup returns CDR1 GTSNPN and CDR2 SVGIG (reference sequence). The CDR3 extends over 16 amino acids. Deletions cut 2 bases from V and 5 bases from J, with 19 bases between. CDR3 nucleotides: TGTGCCTGGAGTAAAACAAGACAGGCATCTTATCAGCCCCAGCATTTT. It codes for CAWSKTRQASYQPQHF.

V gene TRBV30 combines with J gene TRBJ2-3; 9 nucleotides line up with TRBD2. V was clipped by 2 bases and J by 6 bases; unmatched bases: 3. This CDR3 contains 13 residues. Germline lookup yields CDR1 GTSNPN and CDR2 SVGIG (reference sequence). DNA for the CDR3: TGTGCCTGGAGTCGGCGGGAGGGCGATACGCAGTATTTT. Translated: CAWSRREGDTQYF.

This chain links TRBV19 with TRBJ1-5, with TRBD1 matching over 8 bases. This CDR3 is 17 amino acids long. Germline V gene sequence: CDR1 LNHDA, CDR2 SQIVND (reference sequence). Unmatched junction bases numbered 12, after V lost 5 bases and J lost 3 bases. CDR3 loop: CASSPPYGTGDNQPQHF. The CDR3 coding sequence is TGTGCCAGTAGTCCGCCATACGGGACAGGAGACAATCAGCCCCAGCATTTT.

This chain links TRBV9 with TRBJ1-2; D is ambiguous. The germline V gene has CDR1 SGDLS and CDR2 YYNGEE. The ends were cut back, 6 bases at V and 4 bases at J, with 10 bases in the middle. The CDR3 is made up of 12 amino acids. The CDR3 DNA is TGTGCCAGCAAATATGGTACCTATGGCTACACCTTC. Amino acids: CASKYGTYGYTF.

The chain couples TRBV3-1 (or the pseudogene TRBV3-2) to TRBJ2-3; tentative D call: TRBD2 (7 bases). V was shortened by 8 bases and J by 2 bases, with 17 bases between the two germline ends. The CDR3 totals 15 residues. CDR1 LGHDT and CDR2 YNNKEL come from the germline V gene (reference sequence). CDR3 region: CASRLRGGYTDTQYF. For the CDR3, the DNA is TGTGCCAGCCGTCTGAGGGGGGGATACACAGATACGCAGTATTTT.

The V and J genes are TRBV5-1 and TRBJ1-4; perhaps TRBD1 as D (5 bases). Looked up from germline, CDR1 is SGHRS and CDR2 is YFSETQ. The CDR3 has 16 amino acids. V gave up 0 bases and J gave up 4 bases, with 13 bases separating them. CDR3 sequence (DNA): TGCGCCAGCAGCTTGGCGGGCCCCGGGGGTAATGAAAAACTGTTTTTT. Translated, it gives CASSLAGPGGNEKLFF.

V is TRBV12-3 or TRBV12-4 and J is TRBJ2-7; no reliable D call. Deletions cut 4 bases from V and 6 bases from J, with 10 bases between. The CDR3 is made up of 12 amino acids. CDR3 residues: CASSSGYSEQYF. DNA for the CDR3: TGTGCCAGCAGTTCCGGGTACAGCGAGCAGTACTTC.

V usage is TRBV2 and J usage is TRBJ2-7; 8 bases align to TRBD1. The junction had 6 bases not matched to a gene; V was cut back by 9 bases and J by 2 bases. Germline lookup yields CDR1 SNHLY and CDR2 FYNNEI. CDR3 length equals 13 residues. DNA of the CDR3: TGTGCCAGTACTGGACAGGGAACCTACGAGCAGTACTTC. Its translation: CASTGQGTYEQYF.

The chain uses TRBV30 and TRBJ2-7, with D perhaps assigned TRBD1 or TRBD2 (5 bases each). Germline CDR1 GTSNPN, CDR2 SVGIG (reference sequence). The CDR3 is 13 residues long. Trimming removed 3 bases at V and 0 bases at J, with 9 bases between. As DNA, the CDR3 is TGTGCCTGGAGGCCAGGGAGCTCCTACGAGCAGTACTTC. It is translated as CAWRPGSSYEQYF.

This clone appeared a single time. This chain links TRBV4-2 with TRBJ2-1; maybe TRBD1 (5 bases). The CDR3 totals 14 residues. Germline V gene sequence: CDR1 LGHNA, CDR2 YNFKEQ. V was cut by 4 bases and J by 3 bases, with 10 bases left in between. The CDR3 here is CASSRGQDYNEQFF. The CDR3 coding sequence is TGTGCCAGCAGCCGTGGACAAGACTACAATGAGCAGTTCTTC.

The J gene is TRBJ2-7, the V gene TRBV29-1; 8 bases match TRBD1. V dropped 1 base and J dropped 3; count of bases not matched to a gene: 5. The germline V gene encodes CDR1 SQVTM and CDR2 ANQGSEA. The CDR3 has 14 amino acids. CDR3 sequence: CSVEGDRFDYEQYF. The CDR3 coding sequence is TGCAGCGTTGAAGGGGACAGGTTCGACTACGAGCAGTACTTC.

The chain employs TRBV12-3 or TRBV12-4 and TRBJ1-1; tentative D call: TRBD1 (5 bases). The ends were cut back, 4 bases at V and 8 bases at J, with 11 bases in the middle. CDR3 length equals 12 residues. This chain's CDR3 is CASSWGLGEAFF. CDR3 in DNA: TGTGCCAGCAGTTGGGGACTTGGGGAAGCTTTCTTT.

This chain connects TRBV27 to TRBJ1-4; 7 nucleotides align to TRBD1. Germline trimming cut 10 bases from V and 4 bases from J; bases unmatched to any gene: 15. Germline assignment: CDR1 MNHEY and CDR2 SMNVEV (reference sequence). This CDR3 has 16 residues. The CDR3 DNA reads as TGTGCCACCTCCTTCGGGGCAGGGGGGCATAATGAAAAACTGTTTTTT. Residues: CATSFGAGGHNEKLFF.

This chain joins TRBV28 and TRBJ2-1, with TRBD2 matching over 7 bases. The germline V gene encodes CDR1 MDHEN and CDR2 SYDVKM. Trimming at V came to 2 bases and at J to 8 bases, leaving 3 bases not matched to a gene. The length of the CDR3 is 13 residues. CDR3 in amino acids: CASSLGGSDEQFF. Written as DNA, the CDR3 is TGTGCCAGCAGTTTAGGCGGGAGTGATGAGCAGTTCTTC.

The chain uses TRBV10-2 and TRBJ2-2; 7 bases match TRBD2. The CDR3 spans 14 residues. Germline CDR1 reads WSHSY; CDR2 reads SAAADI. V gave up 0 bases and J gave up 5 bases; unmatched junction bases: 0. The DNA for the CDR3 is TGCGCCAGCAGTGAGTCCGGGGGGACCGGGGAGCTGTTTTTT. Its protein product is CASSESGGTGELFF.